This T cell receptor beta chain was obtained from a study of cytomegalovirus exposure and HLA in healthy donors. The primer mix had 60 Vbeta and 13 Jbeta primers. Sequencing used immunoSEQ multiplex PCR; TCRdb keeps in-frame clones, though not all of them. The table shows about 130,000 clones, with approximately 80% occurring only once. In regard to this clone: Its target is unknown.

General study points: CMV antigen specificity was confirmed in vitro for a few CMV-associated chains. Cytomegalovirus association was assigned to approximately 180 TCR beta chains. In a later analysis, TCR beta V- and J-gene trimming showed a link to a missense DCLRE1C variant.

The CDR3 is 15 residues long. V dropped 0 bases and J dropped 2; count of bases not matched to a gene: 3. CDR1 and CDR2 (germline): SGDLS, YYNGEE. V gene TRBV9 combines with J gene TRBJ2-3, with 7 nucleotides matching TRBD2. This receptor was taken from a man aged 50 to 59 in good health and CMV-seronegative. The sample taken for sequencing was PBMCs. The CDR3 DNA sequence: TGTGCCAGCAGCGTAGGAGCGGGGACCACAGATACGCAGTATTTT. This gives the protein CASSVGAGTTDTQYF. Full variable domain (remainder filled in from reference TRBV9 and TRBJ2-3): DSGVTQTPKHLITATGQRVTLRCSPRSGDLSVYWYQQSLDQGLQFLIQYYNGEERAKGNILERFSAQQFPDLHSELNLSSLELGDSALYFCASSVGAGTTDTQYFGPGTRLTVL.